This T cell receptor (beta chain) was sequenced in a study of blood T cell repertoires in COVID-19. Turning to the study itself: Sites across the United States, Italy and Spain contributed samples from acute and convalescent COVID-19.

Germline loops: CDR1 LGHNA, CDR2 YNFKEQ. The CDR3 runs 18 residues. The trim removed 0 bases at V and 6 bases at J, leaving 12 bases unmatched. It was during active infection that Seattle patients were enrolled and then longitudinally followed. Authors' data handling: Using reference gene primer amplification, nucleated cell counts were estimated. Sequencing used immunoSEQ multiplex PCR; TCRdb keeps in-frame clones, though not all of them. V, J and clone size reflect that table, while D and trimming were determined from the DNA. Here the sample spans fewer than 300,000 clones, 85% to 90% being singletons.

Sequences were obtained from peripheral blood. V is TRBV4-2 and J is TRBJ1-5; TRBD1 matches 9 bases. This receptor was taken from a woman between 50 and 59 years old with COVID-19, enrolled during active disease. CDR3 in amino acids: CASSQDEWDRVAVQPQHF. Written as DNA, the CDR3 is TGTGCCAGCAGCCAAGACGAGTGGGACAGGGTAGCCGTTCAGCCCCAGCATTTT.